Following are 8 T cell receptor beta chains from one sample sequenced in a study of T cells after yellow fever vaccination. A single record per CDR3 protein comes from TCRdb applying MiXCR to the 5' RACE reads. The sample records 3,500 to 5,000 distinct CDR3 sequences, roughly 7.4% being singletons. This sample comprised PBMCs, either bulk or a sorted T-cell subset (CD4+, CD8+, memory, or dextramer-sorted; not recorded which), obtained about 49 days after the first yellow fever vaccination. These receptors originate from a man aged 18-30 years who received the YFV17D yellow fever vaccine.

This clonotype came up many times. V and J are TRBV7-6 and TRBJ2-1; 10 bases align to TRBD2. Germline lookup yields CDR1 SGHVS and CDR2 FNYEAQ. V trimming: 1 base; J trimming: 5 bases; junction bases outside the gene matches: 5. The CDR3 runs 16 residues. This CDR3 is CASSLGLAGVHNEQFF. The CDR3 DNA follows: TGTGCCAGCAGCTTAGGTCTAGCGGGGGTTCACAATGAGCAGTTCTTC.

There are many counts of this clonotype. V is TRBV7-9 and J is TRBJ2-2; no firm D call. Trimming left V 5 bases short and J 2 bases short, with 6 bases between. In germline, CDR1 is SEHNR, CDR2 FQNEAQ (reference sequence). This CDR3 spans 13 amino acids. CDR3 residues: CASSGANTGELFF. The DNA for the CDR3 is TGTGCCAGCAGCGGTGCTAACACCGGGGAGCTGTTTTTT.

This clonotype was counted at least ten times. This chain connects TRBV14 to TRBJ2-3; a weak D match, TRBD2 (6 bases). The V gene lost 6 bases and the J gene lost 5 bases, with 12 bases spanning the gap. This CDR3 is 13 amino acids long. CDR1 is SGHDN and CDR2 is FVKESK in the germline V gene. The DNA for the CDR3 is TGTGCCAGCAGGGCTAGGGGAGGAGATACGCAGTATTTT. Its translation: CASRARGGDTQYF.

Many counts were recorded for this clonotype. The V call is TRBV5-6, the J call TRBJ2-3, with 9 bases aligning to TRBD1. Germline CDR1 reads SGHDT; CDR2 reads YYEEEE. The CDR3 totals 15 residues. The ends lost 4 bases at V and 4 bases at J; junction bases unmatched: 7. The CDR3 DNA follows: TGTGCCAGCAGCACACAGGGGGCTTCGGCAGATACGCAGTATTTT. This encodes CASSTQGASADTQYF.

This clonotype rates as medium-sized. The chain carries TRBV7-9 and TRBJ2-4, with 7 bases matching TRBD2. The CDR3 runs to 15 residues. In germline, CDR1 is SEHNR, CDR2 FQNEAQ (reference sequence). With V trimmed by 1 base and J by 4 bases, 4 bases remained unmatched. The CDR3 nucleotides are TGTGCCAGCAGCTTAGTGCAGCGGGGAAAAAACATTCAGTACTTC. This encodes CASSLVQRGKNIQYF.

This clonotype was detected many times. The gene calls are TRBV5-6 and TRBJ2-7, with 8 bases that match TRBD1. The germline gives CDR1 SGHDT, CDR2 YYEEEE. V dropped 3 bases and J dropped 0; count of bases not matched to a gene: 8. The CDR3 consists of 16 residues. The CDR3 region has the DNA TGTGCCAGCAGCTGGGGGACAGGCCTCAGCTCCTACGAGCAGTACTTC. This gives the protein CASSWGTGLSSYEQYF. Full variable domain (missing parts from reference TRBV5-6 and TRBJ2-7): DAGVTQSPTHLIKTRGQQVTLRCSPKSGHDTVSWYQQALGQGPQFIFQYYEEEERQRGNFPDRFSGHQFPNYSSELNVNALLLGDSALYLCASSWGTGLSSYEQYFGPGTRLTVT.

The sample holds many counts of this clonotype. The CDR3 region has the DNA TGTGCCAGCACCCCTTTTAGTAGAGCCAAAAACATTCAGTACTTC. Encoded protein: CASTPFSRAKNIQYF. This chain links TRBV27 with TRBJ2-4; D gene uncertain. V gave up 7 bases and J gave up 0 bases, with 13 bases separating them. This CDR3 has 15 residues. The V gene's germline CDR1 is MNHEY and CDR2 SMNVEV (reference sequence).

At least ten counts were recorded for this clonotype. The CDR3 nucleotides are TGTGCCAGCAGCCCCGGTGGGAGGAGCTCCTACAATGAGCAGTTCTTC. It translates to CASSPGGRSSYNEQFF. The chain recombines TRBV9 with TRBJ2-1; D is perhaps TRBD2 (6 bases). This CDR3 is 16 amino acids long. The germline V and J ends were trimmed by 4 bases and 0 bases, with 14 bases remaining between them. Germline V CDR1 and CDR2: SGDLS, YYNGEE.